This paragraph reports one T cell receptor (beta chain). This sample is drawn from a study of T cell changes during pregnancy in multiple sclerosis. Some clones are missing from TCRdb's copy, which holds only in-frame ones; the method was immunoSEQ multiplex PCR. The sample holds 60,000 to 85,000 clones, approximately 94% seen once. The sequenced sample was peripheral blood, obtained in the third trimester of pregnancy. This TCR derives from a female donor with multiple sclerosis, enrolled in a pregnancy study.

The CDR3 spells CASSQGTGGYGYTF. The CDR3 nucleotides read TGTGCCAGCAGCCAAGGGACAGGGGGTTATGGCTACACCTTC. The chain has TRBV7-2 and TRBJ1-2, with 11 bases lining up with TRBD1. The CDR3 length is 14 residues. Germline loops: CDR1 SGHTA, CDR2 FQGNSA. J lost 5 bases, V lost 5 bases, and 4 bases had no gene match.